The source of this T cell receptor (beta chain) is a study of T cells in Graves' hyperthyroidism and ophthalmopathy. Many counts were recorded for this clonotype. Its antigen remains unknown. V shed 6 bases and J 1 base; nucleotides not matched to a gene: 5. The CDR3 consists of 15 residues. Germline CDR1 is LNHDA and CDR2 is SQIVND (reference sequence). Amplified regions were TCR beta CDR3 sequences from RNA transcripts. HTBI primers drove first-round RT-PCR of the TCR CDR3. TCRdb reprocessed the multiplex PCR reads with MiXCR, giving one entry per CDR3 protein. The table includes fewer than 500,000 distinct CDR3 sequences, about 14% detected once. Study-level points and caveats: Ophthalmopathy and stable hyperthyroidism were separated by a 13 V-J model.

The origin of this receptor is a woman between 25 and 40 years old with Graves' ophthalmopathy. The chain couples TRBV19 to TRBJ2-2; TRBD1 agrees at 7 bases. The sample consisted of blood. The CDR3 spells CASRTGTENTGELFF. CDR3 sequence (DNA): TGTGCCAGTAGAACCGGGACAGAGAACACCGGGGAGCTGTTTTTT.